The following is a TCR beta chain sequence with its context. The specificity of this receptor is unknown. Per-nucleotide qualities are absent, and no much larger clonotype sits a single base away. CDR1 and CDR2 are drawn from the germline V gene (reference sequence): SEHNR, FQNEAQ. Ends trimmed: V by 1 base, J by 4 bases; bases unmatched to a gene: 6. The CDR3 spans 15 residues, from the cysteine through the phenylalanine. CDR3 DNA only is kept here, 45 bases in frame from base 1. The data derive from a study of technical replicates of blood from several donors (dated by TCRdb to about 2017). Preparation of the library involved the immunoSEQ multiplex PCR assay. Entries here come from immuneACCESS through TCRdb and include only in-frame sequences with V and J called. Some clones fail to appear in such tables; in the studies checked, an unresolved V gene covers under half of the shortfall, and the cause of the remainder is unknown. The sample records about 85,000 clones, roughly 94% of which are singletons. Of the sample, under 0.3% is held by the ten largest clones.

This sequence originates from a human donor in good health. Sequencing was performed on T cells isolated from PBMCs. Recombination connected TRBV7-9 to TRBJ1-1; the junction holds 7 bases that match TRBD1. The DNA sequence is as follows: TGTGCCAGCAGCTTAGGACAGGGTGGGGCCACTGAAGCTTTCTTT. The encoded protein is CASSLGQGGATEAFF. Reference TRBV7-9 and TRBJ1-1 genes cover what lies past the CDR3, so the full variable domain is DTGVSQNPRHKITKRGQNVTFRCDPISEHNRLYWYRQTLGQGPEFLTYFQNEAQLEKSRLLSDRFSAERPKGSFSTLEIQRTEQGDSAMYLCASSLGQGGATEAFFGQGTRLTVV.